This TCR beta chain was sequenced in a study of T cells in Graves' hyperthyroidism and ophthalmopathy. This clonotype was seen repeatedly, ten times or more. Patients having uncontrolled infection, another autoimmune disease, pregnancy or lactation were not included. V was pared by 4 bases and J by 4 bases, with 7 bases of the junction left unmatched. Germline CDR1 and CDR2: SGHAT and FQDESV (reference sequence). The CDR3 totals 15 residues. Using RNA transcripts as the source, TCR beta CDR3 regions were amplified. The HTBI primer set was used in a first-round RT-PCR of the TCR CDR3. TCRdb passed the multiplex PCR reads through MiXCR, listing each CDR3 protein once. The sample includes 700,000 or so distinct CDR3 sequences, 16% of them seen just once.

This TCR was sampled from a man in his late teens or twenties with Graves' hyperthyroidism. The sequencing sample was made of blood. This chain joins TRBV11-1 and TRBJ2-7; 10 positions agree with TRBD1. The chain's CDR3 is CASSSQGTGAYEQYF. CDR3 DNA: TGTGCCAGCAGCTCCCAGGGGACAGGGGCGTACGAGCAGTACTTC.